This T cell receptor (beta chain) emerged from a study of blood T cell repertoires in COVID-19. Study background: Spain, Italy and the United States supplied samples that represented acute and convalescent COVID-19.

The table came from immunoSEQ multiplex PCR; TCRdb's copy has only in-frame clones and leaves some out. The repertoire holds some 100,000 clones, with roughly 90% as singletons. The TCR comes from a man aged 65 to 85 who had recovered from COVID-19. Input material: peripheral blood.

The CDR3 loop is CAISESQVTDTQYF. CDR3 bases: TGTGCCATCAGTGAGAGTCAGGTAACAGATACGCAGTATTTT. The rearrangement joins TRBV10-3 to TRBJ2-3; D gene uncertain. Trimming took off 2 bases at V and 3 bases at J, with 9 bases between the two ends. Per germline, CDR1 ENHRY and CDR2 SYGVKD. CDR3 length: 14 amino acids.